One sample yielded the 6 T cell receptor beta chains listed below, sequenced in a study of regulatory T cells in long-lasting Graves disease. Time point specified: persistent/refractory GD, antithyroid drugs over 5 years with positive TRAb. PBMC-extracted RNA yielded the TCR library. TCR beta libraries were built with iRepertoire HTBI primers and Arm-PCR of CDR3 regions. TCRdb reanalysed the multiplex PCR reads using MiXCR and keeps one entry per CDR3 protein. The data show approximately 350,000 distinct CDR3 sequences, with approximately 25% seen just once and about 27% held by the top ten. Source: peripheral blood mononuclear cells (PBMCs), taken when the disease was refractory, from a patient treated with antithyroid drugs. The receptors stem from a woman in her forties with Graves disease.

This clonotype was counted at least ten times. Here the CDR3 reads CASSPRDANEKLFF. CDR3 DNA: TGTGCCAGCAGTCCTCGAGATGCTAATGAAAAACTGTTTTTT. J is TRBJ1-4 and V is TRBV2; D ambiguous. This CDR3 spans 14 amino acids. Trimming took off 5 bases at V and 3 bases at J, with 10 bases between the two ends. The germline gives CDR1 SNHLY, CDR2 FYNNEI.

This chain links TRBV7-9 with TRBJ1-4; 8 bases match TRBD1. The CDR3 length is 14 residues. CDR1 is SEHNR and CDR2 is FQNEAQ in the germline V gene (reference sequence). The trim removed 5 bases at V and 9 bases at J, leaving 8 bases unmatched. CDR3 nucleotide sequence: TGTGCCAGCAGCGGGACAGGAGGAGTGAAAAAACTGTTTTTT. Its translation is CASSGTGGVKKLFF.

This clonotype was observed a handful of times. This chain's CDR3 is CASRSISGRLNEQFF. CDR3 DNA sequence: TGTGCCAGCAGGTCGATAAGCGGGAGGCTCAATGAGCAGTTCTTC. The chain employs TRBV11-2 and TRBJ2-1; 9 bases agree with TRBD2. Germline V gene lookup returns CDR1 SGHAT and CDR2 FQNNGV. Losses at the gene ends were 6 bases for V and 6 bases for J; bases not matched to a gene: 9. The CDR3 loop spans 15 amino acids.

This clonotype showed up just a few times. The CDR3 DNA reads TGCAGTGCTAGAAAGGGATTGGACACTGAAGCTTTCTTT. Translating gives CSARKGLDTEAFF. V usage is TRBV20-1 and J usage is TRBJ1-1, with D unresolved. The CDR3 contains 13 residues. Germline V gene sequence: CDR1 DFQATT, CDR2 SNEGSKA (reference sequence). The V end lost 2 bases, the J end lost 3 bases, and 10 bases lay between the germline ends.

The V call is TRBV11-2, the J call TRBJ1-6, with D unclear. Trimming left V 0 bases short and J 9 bases short, with 12 bases between. CDR1 and CDR2 from the germline V gene are SGHAT and FQNNGV. The CDR3 is 15 residues long. CDR3 region: CASSLEGYFGSPLHF. The DNA for the CDR3 is TGTGCCAGCAGCTTAGAGGGATATTTTGGTTCACCCCTCCACTTT.

This clonotype was observed at least ten times. The chain recombines TRBV28 with TRBJ2-7; D might be TRBD1 (5 bases). CDR1 and CDR2 (germline): MDHEN, SYDVKM. The CDR3 sequence is 15 residues long. The V and J ends lost 6 bases and 1 base respectively, with 16 bases between them. This CDR3 is CASSFTGRFSYEQYF. CDR3 DNA: TGTGCCAGCAGCTTCACAGGCAGGTTTTCCTACGAGCAGTACTTC.